One T cell receptor beta chain is described in this entry. No antigen is known for it. The record originates from a study of T cell repertoires in cytomegalovirus infection. Study at large: CMV infection plus the matching HLA type was flagged by public TCR beta signatures. General study findings and limits: Within the response measured ex vivo, HLA-C-restricted CMV-specific TCR beta clonotypes were dominant. Totalled public TCR beta family frequency picked out people who carried CMV plus the relevant HLA.

MiXCR, run by TCRdb on the reads, gives a single entry per CDR3 protein. The table lists 350,000 to 450,000 distinct CDR3 sequences, roughly 18% of them singletons. This TCR came from a human donor in good health (CMV status not recorded). Some clones in this sample may be carry-over from other donors' samples. The source material was PBMCs.

The CDR3 region is CASSSKLAGGMNEQFF. The CDR3, as DNA: TGTGCCAGCAGCTCAAAACTAGCGGGGGGGATGAATGAGCAGTTCTTC. The chain couples TRBV5-6 to TRBJ2-1; TRBD2 aligns across 13 bases. Trimming took 3 bases from V and 7 from J; bases not matched to a gene: 7. The CDR3 is 16 residues long. CDR1 SGHDT and CDR2 YYEEEE come from the germline V gene.